A single sample is the source of the 4 T cell receptor beta chains below, sequenced in a study of shared clonotypes between healthy human individuals. Libraries were prepared by immunoSEQ multiplex PCR; TCRdb keeps only in-frame clonotypes and omits some of them. This table has over 700,000 clones, roughly 72% appearing once. The source material was memory CD4+ T cells sorted from blood. Subset described: CD45RA-negative fraction. The receptors originated from a woman under 40 in good health.

The chain uses TRBV25-1 and TRBJ2-5; TRBD2 is a possible D gene (7 bases). Per germline, CDR1 MGHDK and CDR2 SYGVNS. V was shortened by 5 bases and J by 4 bases, with 17 bases between the two germline ends. The CDR3 is 15 residues long. The CDR3 is CASSHRGGASETQYF. The CDR3 DNA reads TGTGCCAGCAGTCATAGGGGGGGGGCGTCAGAGACCCAGTACTTC.

A single count supports this clone. The rearrangement joins TRBV19 to TRBJ2-7; 8 bases map to TRBD1. Losses at the gene ends were 5 bases for V and 7 bases for J; bases not matched to a gene: 10. CDR1 LNHDA and CDR2 SQIVND come from the germline V gene (reference sequence). The length of the CDR3 is 14 residues. The CDR3 region is CASSAGQGAWEQYF. The CDR3 DNA is TGTGCCAGTAGTGCCGGTCAGGGGGCGTGGGAGCAGTACTTC. The complete variable domain, with remaining parts taken from reference TRBV19 and TRBJ2-7, reads DGGITQSPKYLFRKEGQNVTLSCEQNLNHDAMYWYRQDPGQGLRLIYYSQIVNDFQKGDIAEGYSVSREKKESFPLTVTSAQKNPTAFYLCASSAGQGAWEQYFGPGTRLTVT.

The J gene is TRBJ2-1, the V gene TRBV6-1; a possible D gene is TRBD1 (6 bases). Germline assignment: CDR1 MNHNS and CDR2 SASEGT. This CDR3 comprises 13 residues. Trimming left V 4 bases short and J 9 bases short, with 13 bases between. This chain's CDR3 is CASSVQQDSEQFF. CDR3 bases: TGTGCCAGCAGTGTGCAACAGGACAGTGAGCAGTTCTTC.

The gene calls are TRBV9 and TRBJ2-1; a weak D match, TRBD2 (6 bases). V lost 5 bases to trimming and J lost 6 bases, with 15 bases between them. CDR3 length: 14 residues. The germline V gene has CDR1 SGDLS and CDR2 YYNGEE. CDR3 coding DNA: TGTGCCAGCAGTCGGGACTCTGGGGCCAATGAGCAGTTCTTC. It encodes CASSRDSGANEQFF. Looking up the rest from reference TRBV9 and TRBJ2-1 gives the full variable domain: DSGVTQTPKHLITATGQRVTLRCSPRSGDLSVYWYQQSLDQGLQFLIQYYNGEERAKGNILERFSAQQFPDLHSELNLSSLELGDSALYFCASSRDSGANEQFFGPGTRLTVL.